This T cell receptor (beta chain) was found in a study of blood T cell repertoires in COVID-19. Background on the study: From T cells, B-cell-depleted T cells, or PBMCs came the material, which was cDNA or gDNA.

The germline gives CDR1 MDHEN, CDR2 SYDVKM. V shed 5 bases, J shed 2 bases, and the junction held 9 bases outside the gene matches. The CDR3 contains 17 residues. Original handling: Estimated nucleated cell counts came from reference gene primer amplification. Profiling relied on immunoSEQ multiplex PCR, and the TCRdb table lists in-frame clones only, not all of them. V, J and clone size are those of that table, while D and trimming were read from the DNA. The table shows 110,000 to 150,000 clones, with just over 85% occurring only once. Participants were aged about 18 to 95 years, lived in 24 US areas, and enrolled virtually. Participants reported their clinical history, and cohort assignment relied on those reports.

The V gene is TRBV28, the J gene TRBJ2-1; 10 bases are shared with TRBD2. Specimen: PBMCs or T cells enriched from blood (not recorded which). The TCR was taken from a man aged 50-59 years who had recovered from COVID-19. In DNA, the CDR3 is TGTGCCAGCAGTCAAACTAGCGGGATGACTCCCTACAATGAGCAGTTCTTC. This gives the protein CASSQTSGMTPYNEQFF.